The 30 T cell receptor beta chains in this list originate from one sample, sequenced in a study of T-cell reconstitution after alpha-beta-depleted transplantation in children. Unique molecular identifiers were used to barcode this TCRbeta library. TCRdb reprocessed the PCR reads via MiXCR and lists one record per CDR3 protein. The sample contains around 600,000 distinct CDR3 sequences, roughly 17% of which appear only once. Sequencing was performed on PBMCs from the stem cell graft donor, taken from the stem cell graft. These receptors were obtained from a human donor who donated a stem cell graft to a child with acute myeloid leukemia.

This clonotype was recorded a few times. The chain has TRBV4-3 and TRBJ2-7; D is uncertain. The CDR3 is 16 residues long. CDR1 is LGHNA, CDR2 YSLEER, per germline. Trimming cost V 0 bases and J 2 bases, with 14 bases left between them. CDR3 sequence (DNA): TGCGCCAGCAGCCAAGAGAGGCCGGTCCCCCCCTACGAGCAGTACTTC. It translates to CASSQERPVPPYEQYF.

The V and J genes are TRBV2 and TRBJ2-1, with 8 bases matching TRBD2. V was clipped by 7 bases and J by 4 bases; unmatched bases: 9. The CDR3 sequence is 15 residues long. The germline V gene has CDR1 SNHLY and CDR2 FYNNEI. The CDR3 coding sequence is TGTGCCAGCAATGAGGCGGGGGGACCGTACAATGAGCAGTTCTTC. This sequence encodes CASNEAGGPYNEQFF.

This chain uses TRBV20-1 with TRBJ1-3; D unresolved. Per germline, CDR1 DFQATT and CDR2 SNEGSKA (reference sequence). Trimming removed 1 base from V and 0 bases from J, with 7 bases in between. The CDR3 is 14 amino acids. CDR3 DNA sequence: TGCAGTGCTAGAGGGACCCACTCTGGAAACACCATATATTTT. This codes for CSARGTHSGNTIYF.

The chain uses TRBV20-1 and TRBJ1-2, with D possibly being TRBD1 (6 bases). This CDR3 region has 15 residues. Trimming stripped 6 bases from V and 5 bases from J, with 22 bases between. CDR1 is DFQATT, CDR2 SNEGSKA, per germline (reference sequence). The CDR3 reads CSAPDRKASLYGYTF. The CDR3 DNA sequence: TGCAGTGCCCCAGACAGGAAGGCAAGTCTATATGGCTACACCTTC.

This clonotype was picked up many times. The rearrangement uses TRBV7-2 and TRBJ2-3; D is perhaps TRBD1 (5 bases). The CDR3 loop spans 14 amino acids. Deletions cut 0 bases from V and 4 bases from J, with 8 bases between. The V gene's germline CDR1 is SGHTA and CDR2 FQGNSA. CDR3 nucleotide sequence: TGTGCCAGCAGCTTAGCGTCGACAGCAGATACGCAGTATTTT. As protein: CASSLASTADTQYF.

This clonotype appeared many times. This sequence joins TRBV20-1 and TRBJ1-1; TRBD1 is a possible D gene (5 bases). The CDR3 loop spans 14 amino acids. Germline V gene data show CDR1 as DFQATT and CDR2 as SNEGSKA (reference sequence). V lost 5 bases and J 0 bases, leaving 13 bases between the germline ends. This chain's CDR3 is CSAGATALNTEAFF. In nucleotides, the CDR3 is TGCAGTGCTGGTGCGACAGCCTTGAACACTGAAGCTTTCTTT.

The table lists this clonotype with many counts. The rearrangement links TRBV20-1 to TRBJ1-1, with D tentatively TRBD1 (5 bases). In germline, CDR1 is DFQATT, CDR2 SNEGSKA (reference sequence). This CDR3 region has 16 residues. V shed 5 bases and J shed 8 bases, with 27 bases lying between them. CDR3 sequence reads: CSAGTGTSISNREAFF. DNA of the CDR3: TGCAGTGCTGGCACTGGGACCTCCATTTCGAACAGGGAAGCTTTCTTT.

This clonotype has a count of ten or more. The chain employs TRBV15 and TRBJ2-3; D remains ambiguous. Per the germline V gene, CDR1 is LNHNV and CDR2 is YYDKDF (reference sequence). Trimming cost V 5 bases and J 6 bases, with 12 bases left between them. This CDR3 spans 13 amino acids. CDR3 bases: TGTGCCACCAGCTATAGGGTCGGGGATACGCAGTATTTT. This translates into CATSYRVGDTQYF.

This clonotype has more than one count but fewer than ten. V is TRBV29-1 and J is TRBJ2-7; TRBD1 matches at 10 bases. CDR1 and CDR2 from the germline V gene are SQVTM and ANQGSEA. Trimming removed 4 bases from V and 3 bases from J; junction bases left unmatched: 9. The CDR3 is made up of 15 amino acids. CDR3 nucleotides: TGCAGCGTTGGGGACAGGGGACAACCCAACTACGAGCAGTACTTC. Translation gives CSVGDRGQPNYEQYF.

The rearrangement joins TRBV20-1 to TRBJ2-5, with D perhaps TRBD2 (6 bases). V lost 6 bases to trimming and J lost 1 base, with 9 bases between them. CDR1 and CDR2 from the germline V gene are DFQATT and SNEGSKA (reference sequence). The CDR3 length is 12 residues. CDR3 coding DNA: TGCAGTGCACTACTAGCCCAAGAGACCCAGTACTTC. Encoded protein: CSALLAQETQYF.

This clonotype was recorded at least ten times. The chain joins TRBV20-1 to TRBJ2-7; 8 nucleotides line up with TRBD1. The ends lost 6 bases at V and 3 bases at J; junction bases unmatched: 7. Germline V gene lookup returns CDR1 DFQATT and CDR2 SNEGSKA (reference sequence). The CDR3 extends over 13 amino acids. DNA for the CDR3: TGCAGTGCGGAACGGGACAGGAGCTACGAGCAGTACGTC. Protein sequence: CSAERDRSYEQYV.

This clonotype showed up just a few times. This chain uses TRBV6-6 with TRBJ2-1; D not resolved. Germline V gene data show CDR1 as MNHNY and CDR2 as SVGAGI (reference sequence). The length of the CDR3 is 11 residues. V was trimmed by 1 base and J by 9 bases, leaving 4 bases between them. This CDR3 reads CASSYYGEQFF. The CDR3 region has the DNA TGTGCCAGCAGTTACTACGGTGAGCAGTTCTTC.

In this sample, this clonotype turned up a few times. J is TRBJ2-7 and V is TRBV20-1; TRBD2 is a possible D gene (5 bases). V lost 1 base to trimming and J lost 3 bases, with 16 bases between them. The CDR3 runs to 15 residues. Germline-derived CDR1 and CDR2 are DFQATT and SNEGSKA (reference sequence). The CDR3 region has the DNA TGCAGTGCTAGAGTTGCGACGGGGTTAGGCTACGAGCAGTACTTC. Amino acid sequence: CSARVATGLGYEQYF.

This clonotype has a count of ten or more. The gene calls are TRBV20-1 and TRBJ1-1; D is unclear. Germline assignment: CDR1 DFQATT and CDR2 SNEGSKA (reference sequence). This CDR3 region has 12 residues. CDR3 in amino acids: CSAPPGWAEAFF. CDR3 coding DNA: TGCAGCGCCCCTCCGGGGTGGGCTGAAGCTTTCTTT.

Notes on this clonotype: At one end the junction does not follow the germline gene, possibly because of a read error. The chain uses TRBV29-1 and TRBJ2-7, with D hard to call. CDR1 is SQVTM and CDR2 is ANQGSEA in the germline V gene. The CDR3 totals 12 residues. As DNA, the CDR3 is TGCAGCGCCGCCGGGTTACCCTACGACCAGTACTTC. Amino acid sequence: CSAAGLPYDQYF.

This clonotype has a count of ten or more. One end of the junction is discordant with germline, which a read error may explain. This rearrangement joins TRBV29-1 to TRBJ1-2; perhaps TRBD1 as D (6 bases). The CDR3 consists of 9 residues. Per the germline V gene, CDR1 is SQVTM and CDR2 is ANQGSEA. The CDR3 here is CSVEEGAAF. The CDR3 nucleotides are TGCAGCGTTGAAGAGGGGGCCGCCTTC.

This clonotype was seen only a few times. The chain couples TRBV19 to TRBJ2-7; 8 positions match TRBD1. In germline, CDR1 is LNHDA, CDR2 SQIVND (reference sequence). V lost 6 bases to trimming and J lost 3 bases; unmatched junction nucleotides: 7. CDR3 length equals 14 residues. DNA of the CDR3: TGTGCCAGTAGACCAGGACAGGGATTCTACGAGCAGTACTTC. This sequence encodes CASRPGQGFYEQYF.

The V call is TRBV12-3 or TRBV12-4, the J call TRBJ1-5; the D is unclear. The CDR3 runs to 15 residues. Trimming removed 3 bases at V and 6 bases at J, with 15 bases between. The CDR3: CASSFGYAGSQPQHF. In nucleotides, the CDR3 is TGTGCCAGCAGTTTTGGGTACGCGGGCAGTCAGCCCCAGCATTTT.

The chain is built from TRBV12-3 or TRBV12-4 and TRBJ2-2; 9 bases fit TRBD2. The junction had 4 bases not matched to a gene; V was cut back by 4 bases and J by 1 base. CDR3 length: 16 residues. The CDR3 sequence is CASSSPSGVNTGELFF. The CDR3 nucleotides are TGTGCCAGCAGTTCCCCTAGCGGGGTGAACACCGGGGAGCTGTTTTTT.

This sequence joins TRBV25-1 and TRBJ1-2; TRBD1 is a possible D gene (5 bases). The CDR3 extends over 13 amino acids. Per the germline V gene, CDR1 is MGHDK and CDR2 is SYGVNS. Deletions cut 6 bases from V and 5 bases from J, with 13 bases between. The CDR3 region is CASSLGGRYGYTF. The CDR3, as DNA: TGTGCCAGCAGCCTGGGGGGGAGGTATGGCTACACCTTC.

This clonotype was seen repeatedly, ten times or more. The J gene is TRBJ2-1, the V gene TRBV18; D call uncertain. V was shortened by 6 bases and J by 9 bases, with 15 bases between the two germline ends. The V gene's germline CDR1 is KGHSH and CDR2 LQKENI. The CDR3 sequence is 13 residues long. The CDR3 nucleotides are TGTGCCAGCTCGCCGATAGCATGGGCTGAGCAGTTCTTC. Translating it yields CASSPIAWAEQFF.

In this sample, this clonotype turned up many times. V gene TRBV20-1 combines with J gene TRBJ2-7; 7 bases agree with TRBD1. Germline assignment: CDR1 DFQATT and CDR2 SNEGSKA (reference sequence). The CDR3 is 15 residues long. The trim removed 6 bases at V and 4 bases at J, leaving 15 bases unmatched. The CDR3 DNA sequence: TGCAGTGCCTCCGTCCACAGGGGAGAAGGTTACGAGCAGTACGTC. Translated, it gives CSASVHRGEGYEQYV.

This clonotype was picked up a small number of times. The genes are TRBV29-1 and TRBJ2-1, with TRBD1 matching 8 bases. In germline, CDR1 is SQVTM, CDR2 ANQGSEA. The junction had 15 bases not matched to a gene; V was cut back by 8 bases and J by 3 bases. This CDR3 is 16 amino acids long. CDR3 sequence: CSLAGLDRGYYNEQFF. The CDR3 bases are TGCAGCTTAGCAGGGTTAGACAGGGGCTACTACAATGAGCAGTTCTTC.

V usage is TRBV7-9 and J usage is TRBJ1-5, with a weak D call TRBD1 (6 bases). Germline loops: CDR1 SEHNR, CDR2 FQNEAQ (reference sequence). There are 14 residues in the CDR3. Trimming cost V 5 bases and J 4 bases, with 12 bases left between them. In DNA form, the CDR3 reads TGTGCCAGCAGCGAAGACAGGTTAAATCAGCCCCAGCATTTT. It yields the protein CASSEDRLNQPQHF. Full variable domain (outside the CDR3, taken from reference TRBV7-9 and TRBJ1-5): DTGVSQNPRHKITKRGQNVTFRCDPISEHNRLYWYRQTLGQGPEFLTYFQNEAQLEKSRLLSDRFSAERPKGSFSTLEIQRTEQGDSAMYLCASSEDRLNQPQHFGDGTRLSIL.

This clonotype came up many times. This chain connects TRBV20-1 to TRBJ2-3; 7 bases are shared with TRBD2. The CDR3 is made up of 15 amino acids. V was pared by 3 bases and J by 7 bases, with 13 bases of the junction left unmatched. CDR1 is DFQATT, CDR2 SNEGSKA, per germline (reference sequence). Here the CDR3 reads CSARPLSGDWNTQYF. DNA of the CDR3: TGCAGTGCTAGGCCCCTCAGCGGGGATTGGAATACGCAGTATTTT.

This clonotype was counted only a few times. The V call is TRBV30, the J call TRBJ2-1; D remains ambiguous. Trimming stripped 3 bases from V and 6 bases from J, with 12 bases between. The CDR3 is 13 amino acids. Germline V gene sequence: CDR1 GTSNPN, CDR2 SVGIG (reference sequence). CDR3 in amino acids: CAWREELINEQFF. CDR3 nucleotides: TGTGCCTGGAGGGAAGAGCTCATCAATGAGCAGTTCTTC.

This clonotype was detected only a few times. The chain carries TRBV7-2 and TRBJ2-1, with D tentatively TRBD1 (6 bases). Germline values: CDR1 SGHTA, CDR2 FQGNSA. V was cut by 4 bases and J by 5 bases, with 12 bases left in between. The CDR3 loop spans 14 amino acids. The CDR3 sequence: CASSSGVINNEQFF. DNA for the CDR3: TGTGCCAGCAGCTCAGGGGTTATCAACAATGAGCAGTTCTTC.

The V and J genes are TRBV12-3 or TRBV12-4 and TRBJ2-3, with D hard to call. This CDR3 has 13 residues. V lost 2 bases and J lost 2, with 5 bases in between. CDR3: CASSLLTTDTQYF. The CDR3, as DNA: TGTGCCAGCAGTTTACTGACCACAGATACGCAGTATTTT.

The chain combines TRBV6-5 with TRBJ2-1; 14 nucleotides agree with TRBD2. The CDR3 totals 18 residues. Germline values: CDR1 MNHEY, CDR2 SVGAGI. The ends lost 4 bases at V and 4 bases at J; junction bases unmatched: 9. Here the CDR3 reads CASSSRRTSGGQYNEQFF. The CDR3 DNA follows: TGTGCCAGCAGTTCCCGCCGGACTAGCGGGGGGCAATACAATGAGCAGTTCTTC.

This clonotype was seen ten or more times. The chain couples TRBV20-1 to TRBJ1-1; 7 bases agree with TRBD1. The CDR3 runs 12 residues. Germline V CDR1 and CDR2: DFQATT, SNEGSKA (reference sequence). V dropped 0 bases and J dropped 13; count of bases not matched to a gene: 8. The CDR3 DNA reads as TGCAGTGCTAGAGATCGAGACAGGGCGGGTTTCTTT. This sequence encodes CSARDRDRAGFF.